This paragraph covers one T cell receptor beta chain sequence. Researchers ran the PCR with 60 Vbeta and 13 Jbeta primers. The data were produced by immunoSEQ multiplex PCR, yet TCRdb's version contains in-frame clones alone and is incomplete. The sample holds 100,000 to 150,000 clones, more than 70% seen once. Germline CDR1 LNHDA, CDR2 SQIVND (reference sequence). CDR3 length: 15 amino acids. V was shortened by 4 bases and J by 0 bases, with 7 bases between the two germline ends. The record originates from a study of cytomegalovirus exposure and HLA in healthy donors. The clonotype was recovered from a woman between 55 and 75 years old in good health and CMV-seronegative. The chain combines TRBV19 with TRBJ2-6; possibly TRBD1 for D (5 bases). What was sequenced was PBMCs. The chain's CDR3 is CASSTDSSGANVLTF. In DNA, the CDR3 is TGTGCCAGTAGTACCGACAGCTCTGGGGCCAACGTCCTGACTTTC.